This entry concerns a single T cell receptor (beta chain). Its antigen is not known. Naive and memory CD4+ T cell DNA was deep-sequenced without culture. Assay: immunoSEQ multiplex PCR; the TCRdb copy retains only in-frame clones and omits some. The table includes 60,000 to 80,000 clones, 85% to 90% detected once. The sample originates from a study of CD4 T cells in relation to SARS-CoV-2 and coronaviruses. Study conclusions and caveats: Crossreactivity was assessed only for spike protein, not other viral proteins.

CDR1 and CDR2 (germline): SGHTA, FQGTGA. Unmatched junction bases numbered 6, after V lost 3 bases and J lost 6 bases. This CDR3 is built from 17 residues. CD4+ T cells from unexposed donors were obtained before the COVID-19 pandemic (2011-2018). The chain links TRBV7-3 to TRBJ2-1; 15 bases align to TRBD2. This clonotype originated in a human donor in good health. Sample: memory CD4+ T cells from PBMCs. The CDR3 DNA is TGTGCCAGCAGCTTGCCCGGACTAGCGGGAGGGCCCAATGAGCAGTTCTTC. This encodes CASSLPGLAGGPNEQFF. The full variable domain, rest sourced from reference TRBV7-3 and TRBJ2-1, is GAGVSQTPSNKVTEKGKYVELRCDPISGHTALYWYRQSLGQGPEFLIYFQGTGAADDSGLPNDRFFAVRPEGSVSTLKIQRTERGDSAVYLCASSLPGLAGGPNEQFFGPGTRLTVL.